The rows below give T cell receptor beta chains drawn from one sample of a study of blood T cell repertoires in COVID-19. The repertoire was sequenced with immunoSEQ multiplex PCR; TCRdb's copy has only in-frame clones and lacks some. The sample yields 110,000 or so clones, around three quarters seen once. The sample taken for sequencing was peripheral blood. The receptors here all came from a human donor in a cohort sampled during active or convalescent COVID-19. Each CDR3 is given with its conserved first and last residue. The order of the fields is V gene, D gene, clone size, J gene, CDR3 protein, CDR3 DNA. D genes are given only for firm matches. Size tells how often a clone was seen (once, few, many) or the class of an expanded clone, and some rows leave it out.

V: TRBV6-5
D: TRBD1
size: .
J: TRBJ1-1
CDR3: CASSGDRVSEAFF
DNA: TGTGCCAGCAGCGGGGACAGGGTGTCTGAGGCTTTCTTT

V: TRBV12-3/TRBV12-4
D: .
size: few
J: TRBJ2-1
CDR3: CASSPFHNEQFF
DNA: TGTGCCAGCAGTCCCTTCCACAATGAGCAGTTCTTC

V: TRBV4-3
D: TRBD1
size: .
J: TRBJ1-4
CDR3: CASSQNLPGGITNEKLFF
DNA: TGCGCCAGCAGCCAAAACTTACCAGGGGGGATAACTAATGAAAAACTGTTTTTT

V: TRBV24-1
D: TRBD1
size: .
J: TRBJ2-1
CDR3: CATSDTDRGPHTRQFF
DNA: TGTGCCACCAGTGATACCGACAGGGGCCCACACACACGGCAGTTCTTC

V: TRBV7-3
D: .
size: .
J: TRBJ2-1
CDR3: CASSLNLAGEQFF
DNA: TGTGCCAGCAGCTTAAACCTGGCGGGTGAGCAGTTCTTC

V: TRBV5-4
D: TRBD2
size: .
J: TRBJ2-1
CDR3: CASSFSGGRAGRNEQFF
DNA: TGTGCCAGCAGCTTTAGCGGCGGGAGGGCCGGTCGCAATGAGCAGTTCTTC

V: TRBV5-4
D: .
size: few
J: TRBJ2-7
CDR3: CASSLEPTAYEQYF
DNA: TGTGCCAGCAGCTTGGAGCCCACAGCCTACGAGCAGTACTTC

V: TRBV25-1
D: .
size: .
J: TRBJ1-6
CDR3: CASRSDRSYNSPLHF
DNA: TGTGCCAGCAGGTCGGACAGATCCTATAATTCACCCCTCCACTTT

V: TRBV4-3
D: TRBD1
size: .
J: TRBJ2-2
CDR3: CASSQGDRVTGELFF
DNA: TGCGCCAGCAGCCAAGGGGACAGAGTCACCGGGGAGCTGTTTTTT

V: TRBV9
D: .
size: .
J: TRBJ2-2
CDR3: CASSVAVGSGHSTPTLFF
DNA: TGTGCCAGCAGCGTAGCGGTGGGTAGCGGACACTCAACACCCACCCTGTTTTTT

V: TRBV2
D: .
size: .
J: TRBJ2-7
CDR3: CASSDQGLSYEQYF
DNA: TGTGCCAGCAGTGACCAGGGACTTTCCTACGAGCAGTACTTC

V: TRBV4-1
D: .
size: .
J: TRBJ1-5
CDR3: CASSQSPGQINQPQHF
DNA: TGCGCCAGCAGCCAGAGCCCGGGACAAATCAATCAGCCCCAGCATTTT

V: TRBV27
D: TRBD1
size: few
J: TRBJ1-2
CDR3: CASSPRGDYYGYTF
DNA: TGTGCCAGCAGTCCCAGGGGGGATTACTATGGCTACACCTTC

V: TRBV11-3
D: .
size: few
J: TRBJ2-1
CDR3: CASSLGNRAYNEQFF
DNA: TGTGCCAGCAGCTTAGGAAACAGGGCGTACAATGAGCAGTTCTTC

V: TRBV3-1/TRBV3-2
D: TRBD2
size: .
J: TRBJ2-7
CDR3: CASSQAGGLGTYEQYF
DNA: TGTGCCAGCAGCCAAGCGGGGGGACTAGGTACCTACGAGCAGTACTTC

V: TRBV9
D: TRBD2
size: once
J: TRBJ2-2
CDR3: CASSVTSGSVAGELFF
DNA: TGTGCCAGCAGCGTGACTAGCGGGAGTGTCGCCGGGGAGCTGTTTTTT

V: TRBV2
D: TRBD1
size: .
J: TRBJ1-2
CDR3: CASTMINRGGGYTF
DNA: TGTGCCAGCACAATGATCAACAGGGGAGGTGGCTACACCTTC

V: TRBV6-6
D: .
size: .
J: TRBJ2-5
CDR3: CASASRGRETQYF
DNA: TGTGCCAGCGCGAGTAGGGGTCGGGAGACCCAGTACTTC

V: TRBV6-5
D: TRBD2
size: .
J: TRBJ2-7
CDR3: CASTPTSGIYEQYF
DNA: TGTGCCAGCACCCCCACTAGCGGGATTTACGAGCAGTACTTC

V: TRBV28
D: TRBD2
size: .
J: TRBJ2-7
CDR3: CASSLRAGVSEQYF
DNA: TGTGCCAGCAGTTTGAGAGCGGGAGTTTCCGAGCAGTACTTC

V: TRBV30
D: TRBD2
size: .
J: TRBJ2-4
CDR3: CAGARGGPAKNIQYF
DNA: TGTGCCGGAGCCCGGGGGGGGCCAGCCAAAAACATTCAGTACTTC

V: TRBV28
D: TRBD2
size: .
J: TRBJ2-7
CDR3: CASTLSGRRPEQYF
DNA: TGTGCCAGCACCCTTAGCGGGAGAAGGCCCGAGCAGTACTTC

V: TRBV6-1
D: TRBD2
size: .
J: TRBJ2-1
CDR3: CASSVGTSGRAGNEQFF
DNA: TGTGCCAGCAGTGTGGGGACTAGCGGGAGGGCCGGGAATGAGCAGTTCTTC

V: TRBV2
D: .
size: .
J: TRBJ1-1
CDR3: CASKWGMNTEAFF
DNA: TGTGCCAGCAAGTGGGGCATGAACACTGAAGCTTTCTTT

V: TRBV28
D: .
size: .
J: TRBJ2-7
CDR3: CASSLTAMGAGDAAWDEQYF
DNA: TGTGCCAGCAGTTTAACTGCAATGGGGGCGGGAGACGCTGCGTGGGACGAGCAGTACTTC

V: TRBV11-3
D: TRBD2
size: .
J: TRBJ2-1
CDR3: CASSLGGGGYNEQFF
DNA: TGTGCCAGCAGCTTAGGCGGGGGGGGTTACAATGAGCAGTTCTTC